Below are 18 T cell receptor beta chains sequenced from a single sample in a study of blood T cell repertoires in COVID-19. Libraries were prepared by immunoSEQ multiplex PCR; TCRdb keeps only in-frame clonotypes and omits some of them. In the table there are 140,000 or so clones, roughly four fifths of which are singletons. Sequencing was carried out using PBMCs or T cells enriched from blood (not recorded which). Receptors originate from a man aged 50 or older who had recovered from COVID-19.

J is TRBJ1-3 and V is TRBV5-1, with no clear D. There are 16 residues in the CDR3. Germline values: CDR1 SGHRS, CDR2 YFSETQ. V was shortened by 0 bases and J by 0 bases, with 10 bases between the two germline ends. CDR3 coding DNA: TGCGCCAGCAGCTTGGCCGGGAGCAACTCTGGAAACACCATATATTTT. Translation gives CASSLAGSNSGNTIYF. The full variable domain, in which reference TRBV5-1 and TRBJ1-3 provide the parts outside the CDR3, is KAGVTQTPRYLIKTRGQQVTLSCSPISGHRSVSWYQQTPGQGLQFLFEYFSETQRNKGNFPGRFSGRQFSNSRSEMNVSTLELGDSALYLCASSLAGSNSGNTIYFGEGSWLTVV.

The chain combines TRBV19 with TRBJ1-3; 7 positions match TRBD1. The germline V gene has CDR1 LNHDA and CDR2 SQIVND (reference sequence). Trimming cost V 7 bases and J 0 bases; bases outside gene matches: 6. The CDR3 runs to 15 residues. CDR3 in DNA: TGTGCCAGTACCACGACAGGGTCCTCTGGAAACACCATATATTTT. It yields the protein CASTTTGSSGNTIYF.

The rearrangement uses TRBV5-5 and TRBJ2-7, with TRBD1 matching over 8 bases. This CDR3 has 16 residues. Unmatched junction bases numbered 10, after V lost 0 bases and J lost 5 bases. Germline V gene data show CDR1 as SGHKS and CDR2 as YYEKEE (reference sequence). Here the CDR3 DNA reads TGTGCCAGCAGCTTGGCGGCTACAGGGGGTAGGGACGAGCAGTACTTC. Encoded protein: CASSLAATGGRDEQYF.

The CDR3 is CASSPLPSVATGELFF. The CDR3 DNA reads as TGTGCCAGCAGCCCCCTGCCTAGCGTGGCCACCGGGGAGCTGTTTTTT. The chain combines TRBV25-1 with TRBJ2-2; TRBD2 might be the D (6 bases). Germline V gives CDR1 MGHDK, CDR2 SYGVNS. The germline V and J ends were trimmed by 6 bases and 4 bases, with 18 bases remaining between them. The CDR3 sequence is 16 residues long.

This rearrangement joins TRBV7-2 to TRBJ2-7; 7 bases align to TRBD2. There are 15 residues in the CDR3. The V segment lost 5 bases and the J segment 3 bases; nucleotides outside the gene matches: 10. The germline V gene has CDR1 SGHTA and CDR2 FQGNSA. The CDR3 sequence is CASSLLPAGNYEQYF. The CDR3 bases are TGTGCCAGCAGCCTACTTCCAGCGGGGAACTACGAGCAGTACTTC.

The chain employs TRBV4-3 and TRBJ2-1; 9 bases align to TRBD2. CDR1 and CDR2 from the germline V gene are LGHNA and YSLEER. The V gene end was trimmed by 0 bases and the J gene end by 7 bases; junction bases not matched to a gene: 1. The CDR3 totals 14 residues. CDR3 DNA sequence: TGCGCCAGCAGCCAAGAAACTAGCGGGAATGAGCAGTTCTTC. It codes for CASSQETSGNEQFF.

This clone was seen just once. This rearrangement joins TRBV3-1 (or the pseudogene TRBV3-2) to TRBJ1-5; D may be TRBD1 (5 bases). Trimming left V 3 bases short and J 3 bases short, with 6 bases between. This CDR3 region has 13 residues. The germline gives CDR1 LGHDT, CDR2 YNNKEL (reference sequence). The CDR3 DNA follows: TGTGCCAGCAGCCAGGGGCCCAATCAGCCCCAGCATTTT. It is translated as CASSQGPNQPQHF.

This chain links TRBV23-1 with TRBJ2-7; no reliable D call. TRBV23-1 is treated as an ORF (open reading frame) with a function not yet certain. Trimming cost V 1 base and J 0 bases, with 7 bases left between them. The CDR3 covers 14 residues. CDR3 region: CASSQWASSYEQYF. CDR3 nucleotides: TGCGCCAGCAGTCAATGGGCCAGCTCCTACGAGCAGTACTTC.

CDR3 DNA: TGTGCCACCAATCAGAACACCGGGGAGCTGTTTTTT. This encodes CATNQNTGELFF. The chain is built from TRBV24-1 and TRBJ2-2; D gene unclear. The CDR3 spans 12 residues. V dropped 8 bases and J dropped 1 base, with 4 bases sitting between them. The germline V gene encodes CDR1 KGHDR and CDR2 SFDVKD.

The CDR3 loop reads CASSPGQGVNEQFF. Here the CDR3 DNA reads TGCGCCAGCAGCCCCGGACAGGGGGTGAATGAGCAGTTCTTC. The chain uses TRBV5-1 and TRBJ2-1, with 10 positions matching TRBD1. Looked up from germline, CDR1 is SGHRS and CDR2 is YFSETQ. J lost 7 bases, V lost 4 bases, and 5 bases had no gene match. The CDR3 runs to 14 residues.

Written as DNA, the CDR3 is TGTGCCAGCAGTCGTCCCGGGACAGGCGAGACCCAGTACTTC. This codes for CASSRPGTGETQYF. The J gene is TRBJ2-5, the V gene TRBV28; 8 bases line up with TRBD1. The CDR3 runs to 14 residues. The ends lost 5 bases at V and 5 bases at J; junction bases unmatched: 7. CDR1 is MDHEN, CDR2 SYDVKM, per germline.

In nucleotides, the CDR3 is TGCGCCAGCAGCTCCGCAGATACGCAGTATTTT. The encoded protein is CASSSADTQYF. The chain couples TRBV5-1 to TRBJ2-3; no clear D. CDR1 is SGHRS and CDR2 is YFSETQ in the germline V gene. Trimming left V 3 bases short and J 4 bases short, with 3 bases between. This CDR3 is built from 11 residues. The full variable domain, rest sourced from reference TRBV5-1 and TRBJ2-3, is KAGVTQTPRYLIKTRGQQVTLSCSPISGHRSVSWYQQTPGQGLQFLFEYFSETQRNKGNFPGRFSGRQFSNSRSEMNVSTLELGDSALYLCASSSADTQYFGPGTRLTVL.

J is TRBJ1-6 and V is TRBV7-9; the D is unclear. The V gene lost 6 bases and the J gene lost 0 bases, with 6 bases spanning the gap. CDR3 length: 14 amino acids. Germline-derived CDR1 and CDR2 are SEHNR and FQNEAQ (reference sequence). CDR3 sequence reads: CASRSSSYNSPLHF. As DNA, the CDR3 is TGTGCCAGCAGGAGTAGCTCCTATAATTCACCCCTCCACTTT. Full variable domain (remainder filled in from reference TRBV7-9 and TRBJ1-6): DTGVSQNPRHKITKRGQNVTFRCDPISEHNRLYWYRQTLGQGPEFLTYFQNEAQLEKSRLLSDRFSAERPKGSFSTLEIQRTEQGDSAMYLCASRSSSYNSPLHFGNGTRLTVT.

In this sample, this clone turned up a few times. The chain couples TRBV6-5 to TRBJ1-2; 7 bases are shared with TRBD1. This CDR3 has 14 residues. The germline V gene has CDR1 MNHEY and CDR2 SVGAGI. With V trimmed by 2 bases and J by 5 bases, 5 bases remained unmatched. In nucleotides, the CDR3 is TGTGCCAGCAGTTACGCCGGGACAGAATATGGCTACACCTTC. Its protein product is CASSYAGTEYGYTF.

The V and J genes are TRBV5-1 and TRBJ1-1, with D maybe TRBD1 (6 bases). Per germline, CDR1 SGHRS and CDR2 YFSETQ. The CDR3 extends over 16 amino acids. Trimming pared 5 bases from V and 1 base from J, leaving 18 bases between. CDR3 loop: CASRKNLGDTNTEAFF. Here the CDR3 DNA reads TGCGCCAGCAGAAAAAACCTCGGGGACACGAACACTGAAGCTTTCTTT.

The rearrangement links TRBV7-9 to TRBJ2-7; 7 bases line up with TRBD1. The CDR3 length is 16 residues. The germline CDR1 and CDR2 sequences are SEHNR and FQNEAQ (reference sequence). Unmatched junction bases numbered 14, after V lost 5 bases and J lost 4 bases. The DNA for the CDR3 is TGTGCCAGCAGCCCCACCGAGGGGACAGCCTTTTACGAGCAGTACTTC. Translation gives CASSPTEGTAFYEQYF.

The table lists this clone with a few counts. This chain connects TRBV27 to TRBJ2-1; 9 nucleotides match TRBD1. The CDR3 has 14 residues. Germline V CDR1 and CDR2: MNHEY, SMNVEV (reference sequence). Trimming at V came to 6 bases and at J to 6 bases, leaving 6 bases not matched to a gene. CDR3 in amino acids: CASSPGTGTNEQFF. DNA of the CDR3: TGTGCCAGCAGCCCCGGGACAGGGACCAATGAGCAGTTCTTC.

The CDR3 nucleotides are TGTGCCAGCAGCTTAGAAGTTAGTTCGGGGTATAGCAATCAGCCCCAGCATTTT. Encoded protein: CASSLEVSSGYSNQPQHF. V is TRBV5-8 and J is TRBJ1-5; D gene uncertain. Deletions cut 2 bases from V and 0 bases from J, with 18 bases between. The CDR3 extends over 18 amino acids. CDR1 SGHTS and CDR2 YDEGEE come from the germline V gene.